A single sample gave rise to the 17 T cell receptor beta chains below, sequenced in a study of regulatory T cells. Notes on the study in general: In CD3G-deficient patients, conventional CD4+ T cells were enriched for hydrophobic CDR3 residues at positions 6 and 7.

Amplification used 52 TRBV primers and 13 TRBJ primers. The protocol was immunoSEQ multiplex PCR, while the TCRdb copy is restricted to in-frame clones and leaves out a portion. The data show under 35,000 clones, with about 93% seen just once and 0.75% to 1% held by the top ten. These receptors' antigens are unknown. The sample consisted of conventional CD4+ T cells sorted from blood. These receptor sequences come from a child aged 2-15 years with CD3G deficiency.

This rearrangement joins TRBV18 to TRBJ1-1, with D maybe TRBD1 (5 bases). This CDR3 is 16 amino acids long. The ends were cut back, 6 bases at V and 4 bases at J, with 21 bases in the middle. The germline CDR1 and CDR2 sequences are KGHSH and LQKENI. In nucleotides, the CDR3 is TGTGCCAGCTCCCTTTCCCAGGTCGGGGGGAGCACTGAAGCTTTCTTT. Protein sequence: CASSLSQVGGSTEAFF.

The gene calls are TRBV6-6 and TRBJ2-1; 8 bases match TRBD1. V shed 0 bases and J 6 bases; nucleotides not matched to a gene: 1. CDR1 MNHNY and CDR2 SVGAGI come from the germline V gene (reference sequence). The CDR3 loop spans 14 amino acids. For the CDR3, the DNA is TGTGCCAGCAGTTACTCGGGACAGGTCAATGAGCAGTTCTTC. It yields the protein CASSYSGQVNEQFF.

V usage is TRBV9 and J usage is TRBJ1-6; TRBD1 might be the D (5 bases). Per the germline V gene, CDR1 is SGDLS and CDR2 is YYNGEE. Trimming took 0 bases from V and 10 from J, leaving 23 bases between them. CDR3 length: 18 amino acids. For the CDR3, the DNA is TGTGCCAGCAGCGTAGGGAGGTTGCCAGGCAGGGAGGGATCACCCCTCCACTTT. It yields the protein CASSVGRLPGREGSPLHF. The whole variable domain, filled in from reference TRBV9 and TRBJ1-6, reads DSGVTQTPKHLITATGQRVTLRCSPRSGDLSVYWYQQSLDQGLQFLIQYYNGEERAKGNILERFSAQQFPDLHSELNLSSLELGDSALYFCASSVGRLPGREGSPLHFGNGTRLTVT.

Of note for this clone: The CDR3 ends on some other residue instead of the conserved phenylalanine or tryptophan, so this is likely a read error. Because the CDR3's place on the DNA is in doubt, the DNA is left out and the CDR3 is given as listed by TCRdb. The rearrangement links TRBV5-8 to TRBJ2-7; the D segment call TRBD1 is taken from the table without a DNA check. The CDR3 is 11 residues long, ends included. Per the germline V gene, CDR1 is SGHTS and CDR2 is YDEGEE. The CDR3 sequence is CASSLAWAYPI.

The V and J genes are TRBV6-1 and TRBJ1-2; TRBD1 is a possible D gene (6 bases). Germline V gene sequence: CDR1 MNHNS, CDR2 SASEGT. Between the trimmed V and J ends, which lost 7 bases and 2 bases, there was a span of 8 bases. This CDR3 is built from 12 residues. In DNA form, the CDR3 reads TGTGCCAGCATGGGGGCCAACTATGGCTACACCTTC. It codes for CASMGANYGYTF.

This rearrangement joins TRBV6-1 to TRBJ2-2; possible D gene TRBD2, 5 bases. The CDR3 extends over 14 amino acids. Trimming cost V 2 bases and J 6 bases, with 10 bases left between them. In germline, CDR1 is MNHNS, CDR2 SASEGT. In nucleotides, the CDR3 is TGTGCCAGCAGTGAACGCAGGACTTCCGGGGAGCTGTTTTTT. Amino acid sequence: CASSERRTSGELFF.

V gene TRBV21-1 combines with J gene TRBJ1-5; TRBD1 is taken as the D call from the table, unchecked against the DNA. TRBV21-1 corresponds to a pseudogene. The length of the CDR3 is 16 residues. CDR3 residues: CASSKCFLQGNQPQHF. In DNA form, the CDR3 reads TGTGCCAGCAGCAAATGCTTCCTACAGGGTAATCAGCCCCAGCATTTT.

This chain joins TRBV28 and TRBJ2-6; possible D gene TRBD1, 5 bases. Germline V gene data show CDR1 as MDHEN and CDR2 as SYDVKM. The V end lost 6 bases, the J end lost 0 bases, and 12 bases lay between the germline ends. The CDR3 has 16 residues. The CDR3 is CASSRADNSGANVLTF. CDR3 coding DNA: TGTGCCAGCAGCCGTGCGGACAACTCTGGGGCCAACGTCCTGACTTTC.

This clone has only one observation. The same CDR3 arises from other DNA sequences in this sample as well. This chain links TRBV6-1 with TRBJ1-5; D is undetermined. The germline V gene encodes CDR1 MNHNS and CDR2 SASEGT. The CDR3 runs 14 residues. Trimming left V 2 bases short and J 6 bases short, with 11 bases between. The CDR3 loop reads CASSENGMFQPQHF. Here the CDR3 DNA reads TGTGCCAGCAGTGAAAATGGCATGTTTCAGCCCCAGCATTTT.

The chain carries TRBV28 and TRBJ2-3; D is undetermined. The CDR3 is 13 amino acids. Looked up from germline, CDR1 is MDHEN and CDR2 is SYDVKM. Between the trimmed V and J ends, which lost 6 bases and 2 bases, there was a span of 9 bases. For the CDR3, the DNA is TGTGCCAGCAGCAGGCCGAACACAGATACGCAGTATTTT. Protein: CASSRPNTDTQYF. The complete variable domain, with remaining parts taken from reference TRBV28 and TRBJ2-3, reads DVKVTQSSRYLVKRTGEKVFLECVQDMDHENMFWYRQDPGLGLRLIYFSYDVKMKEKGDIPEGYSVSREKKERFSLILESASTNQTSMYLCASSRPNTDTQYFGPGTRLTVL.

The V and J genes are TRBV30 and TRBJ1-6; D unclear. This CDR3 has 13 residues. The germline V gene encodes CDR1 GTSNPN and CDR2 SVGIG (reference sequence). Trimming took off 1 base at V and 7 bases at J, with 8 bases between the two ends. CDR3 DNA: TGTGCCTGGAGTGAAGGGCCGAATTCACCCCTCCACTTT. Translation gives CAWSEGPNSPLHF.

J is TRBJ2-7 and V is TRBV6-1, with D possibly called TRBD1 or TRBD2 (5 bases each). V lost 6 bases to trimming and J lost 0 bases, with 12 bases between them. Germline-derived CDR1 and CDR2 are MNHNS and SASEGT. CDR3 length equals 14 residues. For the CDR3, the DNA is TGTGCCAGCAGCCCCTTAGGGACCTCCTACGAGCAGTACTTC. Translation gives CASSPLGTSYEQYF.

The genes are TRBV6-1 and TRBJ2-2; TRBD2 aligns across 7 bases. The CDR3 runs 15 residues. The V gene's germline CDR1 is MNHNS and CDR2 SASEGT. V lost 2 bases to trimming and J lost 13 bases; unmatched junction nucleotides: 13. CDR3: CASSEKASGSGRLFF. The CDR3 nucleotides are TGTGCCAGCAGTGAAAAGGCTAGCGGCTCCGGCAGGCTGTTTTTT.

The chain employs TRBV23-1 and TRBJ2-1; D might be TRBD2 (5 bases). TRBV23-1 counts as an open reading frame of uncertain function. CDR3 length equals 17 residues. Trimming cost V 0 bases and J 3 bases, with 15 bases left between them. The CDR3 reads CASSQSKTPRGYNEQFF. CDR3 sequence (DNA): TGCGCCAGCAGTCAATCGAAGACCCCTCGGGGCTACAATGAGCAGTTCTTC.

This clone appeared a single time. V and J are TRBV19 and TRBJ1-1; D gene unclear. Germline V lookup: CDR1 LNHDA, CDR2 SQIVND (reference sequence). This CDR3 is 13 amino acids long. V shed 5 bases and J shed 8 bases, with 15 bases lying between them. DNA for the CDR3: TGTGCCAGTAGTGGCCAGGCAGGATTAGAAGCTTTCTTT. Protein: CASSGQAGLEAFF.

The chain combines TRBV28 with TRBJ2-6; D perhaps matches TRBD1 (6 bases). From germline, CDR1 is MDHEN and CDR2 SYDVKM. This CDR3 has 14 amino acids. Trimming shortened V by 6 bases and J by 2 bases, and 8 bases separated the two germline ends. The CDR3 nucleotides are TGTGCCAGCAGACCAGGGGCTGGGGCCAACGTCCTGACTTTC. Its protein product is CASRPGAGANVLTF.

This chain links TRBV18 with TRBJ2-5; TRBD1 aligns across 10 bases. The germline gives CDR1 KGHSH, CDR2 LQKENI. Trimming removed 5 bases from V and 5 bases from J; junction bases left unmatched: 8. The CDR3 length is 15 residues. CDR3 residues: CASSTWTGGRETQYF. For the CDR3, the DNA is TGTGCCAGCTCAACCTGGACAGGGGGTCGGGAGACCCAGTACTTC.